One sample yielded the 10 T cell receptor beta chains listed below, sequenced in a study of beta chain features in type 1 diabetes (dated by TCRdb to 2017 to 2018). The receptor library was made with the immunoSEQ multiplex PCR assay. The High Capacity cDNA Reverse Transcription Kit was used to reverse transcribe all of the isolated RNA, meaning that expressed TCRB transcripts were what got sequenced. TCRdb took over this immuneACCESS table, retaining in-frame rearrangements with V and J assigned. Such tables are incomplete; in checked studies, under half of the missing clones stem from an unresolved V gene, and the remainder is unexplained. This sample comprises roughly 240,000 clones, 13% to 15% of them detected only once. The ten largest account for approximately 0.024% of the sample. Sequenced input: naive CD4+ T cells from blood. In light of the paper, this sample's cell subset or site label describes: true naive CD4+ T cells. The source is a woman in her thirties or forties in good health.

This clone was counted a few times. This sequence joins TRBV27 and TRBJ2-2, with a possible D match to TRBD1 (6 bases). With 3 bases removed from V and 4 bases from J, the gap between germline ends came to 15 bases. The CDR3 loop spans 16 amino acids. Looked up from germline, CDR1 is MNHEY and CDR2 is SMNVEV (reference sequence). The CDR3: CASSFYRVVSTGELFF. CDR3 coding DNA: TGTGCCAGCAGTTTTTACAGGGTGGTGAGCACCGGGGAGCTGTTTTTT.

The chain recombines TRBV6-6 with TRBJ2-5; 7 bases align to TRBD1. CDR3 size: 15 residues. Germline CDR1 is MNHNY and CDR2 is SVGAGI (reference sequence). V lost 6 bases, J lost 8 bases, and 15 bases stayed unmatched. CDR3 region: CASSTSGTASGTQYF. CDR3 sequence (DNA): TGTGCCAGCAGCACTTCCGGGACAGCCTCCGGCACCCAGTACTTC.

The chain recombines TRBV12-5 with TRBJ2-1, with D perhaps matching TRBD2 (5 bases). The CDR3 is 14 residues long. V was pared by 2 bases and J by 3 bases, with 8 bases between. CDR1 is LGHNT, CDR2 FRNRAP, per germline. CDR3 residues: CASGLPRGYNEQFF. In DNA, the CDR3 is TGTGCTAGTGGTTTGCCCCGGGGCTACAATGAGCAGTTCTTC.

In DNA form, the CDR3 reads TGTGCCAGTAGTATAGTTTCTAGCGGGGACAATGAGCAGTTCTTC. Protein product: CASSIVSSGDNEQFF. The chain combines TRBV19 with TRBJ2-1, with 9 bases aligning to TRBD2. V lost 1 base, J lost 5 bases, and 3 bases stayed unmatched. Germline lookup yields CDR1 LNHDA and CDR2 SQIVND (reference sequence). There are 15 residues in the CDR3.

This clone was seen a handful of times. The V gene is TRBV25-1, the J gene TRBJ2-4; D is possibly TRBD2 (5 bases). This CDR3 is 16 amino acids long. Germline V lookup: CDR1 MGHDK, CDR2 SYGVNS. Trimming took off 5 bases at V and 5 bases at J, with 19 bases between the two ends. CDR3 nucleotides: TGTGCCAGCAGTCCCGCCGGGCGGGTGAATCAAAACATTCAGTACTTC. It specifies CASSPAGRVNQNIQYF. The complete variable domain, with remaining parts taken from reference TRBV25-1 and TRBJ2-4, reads EADIYQTPRYLVIGTGKKITLECSQTMGHDKMYWYQQDPGMELHLIHYSYGVNSTEKGDLSSESTVSRIRTEHFPLTLESARPSHTSQYLCASSPAGRVNQNIQYFGAGTRLSVL.

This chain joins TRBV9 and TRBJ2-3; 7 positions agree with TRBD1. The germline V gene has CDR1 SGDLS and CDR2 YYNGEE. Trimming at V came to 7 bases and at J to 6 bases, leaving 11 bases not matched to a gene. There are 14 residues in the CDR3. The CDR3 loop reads CASSPGQLRDTQYF. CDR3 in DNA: TGTGCCAGCTCTCCGGGACAGCTCAGGGATACGCAGTATTTT.

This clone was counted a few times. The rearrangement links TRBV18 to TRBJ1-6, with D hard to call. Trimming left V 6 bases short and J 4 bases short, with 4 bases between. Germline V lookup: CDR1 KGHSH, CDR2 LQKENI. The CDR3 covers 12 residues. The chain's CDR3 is CASSYYNSPLHF. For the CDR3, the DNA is TGTGCCAGCTCGTATTATAATTCACCCCTCCACTTT.

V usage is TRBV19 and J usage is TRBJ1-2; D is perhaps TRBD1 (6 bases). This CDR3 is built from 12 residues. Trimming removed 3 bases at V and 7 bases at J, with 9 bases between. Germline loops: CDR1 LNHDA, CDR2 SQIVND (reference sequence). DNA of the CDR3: TGTGCCAGTAGTATGAACAGGGCTGGCTACACCTTC. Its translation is CASSMNRAGYTF.

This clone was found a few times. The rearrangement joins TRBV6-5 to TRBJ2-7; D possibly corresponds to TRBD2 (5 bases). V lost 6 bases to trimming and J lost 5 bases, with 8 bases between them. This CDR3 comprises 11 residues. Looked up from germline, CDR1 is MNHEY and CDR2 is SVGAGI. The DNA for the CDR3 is TGTGCCAGCAGCCTGAGGGACGAGCAGTACTTC. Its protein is CASSLRDEQYF.

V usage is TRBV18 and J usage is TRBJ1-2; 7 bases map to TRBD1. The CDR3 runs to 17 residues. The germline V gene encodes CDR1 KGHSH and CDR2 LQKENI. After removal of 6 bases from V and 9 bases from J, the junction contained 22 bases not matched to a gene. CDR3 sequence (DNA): TGTGCCAGCTCTCAGGGTGGGAGGACAGGTCGGCGAGAGCGCTACACCTTC. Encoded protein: CASSQGGRTGRRERYTF.